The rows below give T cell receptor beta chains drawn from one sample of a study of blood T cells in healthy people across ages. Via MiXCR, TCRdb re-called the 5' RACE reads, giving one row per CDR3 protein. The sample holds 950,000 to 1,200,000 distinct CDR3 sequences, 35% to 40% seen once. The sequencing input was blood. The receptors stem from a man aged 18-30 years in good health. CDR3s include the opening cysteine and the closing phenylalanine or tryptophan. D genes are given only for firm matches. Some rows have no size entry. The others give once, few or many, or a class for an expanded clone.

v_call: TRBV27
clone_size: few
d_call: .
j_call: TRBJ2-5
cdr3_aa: CASCLTTASQETQYF
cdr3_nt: TGTGCCAGTTGCCTGACGACAGCGTCCCAAGAGACCCAGTACTTC

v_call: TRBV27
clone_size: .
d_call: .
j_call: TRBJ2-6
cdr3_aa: CASSFTPKGANVLTF
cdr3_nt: TGTGCCAGCAGTTTTACCCCGAAAGGGGCCAACGTCCTGACTTTC

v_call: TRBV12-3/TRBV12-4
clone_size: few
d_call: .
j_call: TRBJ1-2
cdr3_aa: CASSLEGPPSTF
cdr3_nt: TGTGCCAGCAGTTTAGAGGGCCCGCCCAGCACCTTC

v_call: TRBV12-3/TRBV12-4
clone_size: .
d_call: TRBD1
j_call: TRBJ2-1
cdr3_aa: CASTQDRGRIGVSYNEQFF
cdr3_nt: TGTGCCAGCACCCAGGACAGGGGGCGGATAGGGGTATCCTACAATGAGCAGTTCTTC

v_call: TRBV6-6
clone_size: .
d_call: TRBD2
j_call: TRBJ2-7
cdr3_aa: CASSGLADYEQYF
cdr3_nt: TGTGCCAGCAGCGGACTAGCGGACTACGAGCAGTACTTC

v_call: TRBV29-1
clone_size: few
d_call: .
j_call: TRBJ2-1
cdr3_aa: CSVEDRGAIYNEQFF
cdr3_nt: TGCAGCGTTGAAGATCGGGGGGCTATCTACAATGAGCAGTTCTTC

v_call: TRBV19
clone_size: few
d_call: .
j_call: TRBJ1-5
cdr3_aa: CASSLARYQPQHF
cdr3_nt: TGTGCCAGTAGTCTCGCTCGTTATCAGCCCCAGCATTTT

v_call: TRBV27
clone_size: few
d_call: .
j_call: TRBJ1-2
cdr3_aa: CASRTDTYGYTF
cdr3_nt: TGTGCCAGCCGAACAGATACCTATGGCTACACCTTC

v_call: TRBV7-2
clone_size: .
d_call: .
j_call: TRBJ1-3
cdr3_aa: CASSTNSGNTIYF
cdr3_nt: TGTGCCAGCAGCACAAACTCTGGAAACACCATATATTTT

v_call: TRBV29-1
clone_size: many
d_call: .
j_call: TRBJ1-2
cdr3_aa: CSVDQGTDYGYTF
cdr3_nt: TGCAGCGTTGACCAGGGAACCGACTATGGCTACACCTTC

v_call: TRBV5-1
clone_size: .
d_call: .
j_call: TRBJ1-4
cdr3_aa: CASSQIPATNEKLFF
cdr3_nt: TGCGCCAGCAGCCAAATCCCTGCAACTAATGAAAAACTGTTTTTT

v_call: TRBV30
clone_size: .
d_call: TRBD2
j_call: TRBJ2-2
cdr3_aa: CAWRKAGGNTGELFF
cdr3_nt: TGTGCCTGGAGAAAAGCGGGAGGAAACACCGGGGAGCTGTTTTTT

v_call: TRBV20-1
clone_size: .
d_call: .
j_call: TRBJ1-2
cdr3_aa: CSASLNYGYTF
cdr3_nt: TGCAGTGCTAGCCTAAACTATGGCTACACCTTC

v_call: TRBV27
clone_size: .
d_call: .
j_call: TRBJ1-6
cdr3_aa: CASREYNSPLHF
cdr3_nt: TGTGCCAGCAGAGAGTATAATTCACCCCTCCACTTT

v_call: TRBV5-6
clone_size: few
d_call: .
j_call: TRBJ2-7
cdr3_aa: CASSFKTGPYEQYF
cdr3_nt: TGTGCCAGCAGCTTCAAGACAGGACCCTACGAGCAGTACTTC

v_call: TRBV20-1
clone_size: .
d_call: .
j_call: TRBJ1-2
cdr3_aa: CSAGTGGNYGYTF
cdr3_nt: TGCAGTGCTGGTACTGGGGGAAACTATGGCTACACCTTC

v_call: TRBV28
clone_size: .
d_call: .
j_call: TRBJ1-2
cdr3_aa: CASSTTTGANYGYTF
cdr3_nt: TGTGCCAGCAGTACTACGACAGGAGCTAACTATGGCTACACCTTC

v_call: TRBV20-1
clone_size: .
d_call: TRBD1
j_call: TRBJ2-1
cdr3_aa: CSATRDRADEQFF
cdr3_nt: TGCAGTGCGACAAGAGACAGGGCGGATGAGCAGTTCTTC

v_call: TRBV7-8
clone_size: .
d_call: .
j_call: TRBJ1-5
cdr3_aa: CASSHRSGSNQPQHF
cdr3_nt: TGTGCCAGCAGCCATCGGAGCGGTAGCAATCAGCCCCAGCATTTT

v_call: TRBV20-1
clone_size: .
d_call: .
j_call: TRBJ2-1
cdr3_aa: CSAPRGRPQETQFF
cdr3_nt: TGCAGTGCTCCGAGGGGCAGACCCCAAGAGACCCAGTTCTTC

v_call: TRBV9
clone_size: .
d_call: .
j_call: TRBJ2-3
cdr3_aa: CASPRGDTDTQYF
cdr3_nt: TGTGCCAGCCCGCGGGGAGACACAGATACGCAGTATTTT

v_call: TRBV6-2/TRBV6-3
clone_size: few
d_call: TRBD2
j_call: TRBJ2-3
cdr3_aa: CASRRSGDTDTQYF
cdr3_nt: TGTGCCAGCAGGAGAAGCGGGGACACAGATACGCAGTATTTT

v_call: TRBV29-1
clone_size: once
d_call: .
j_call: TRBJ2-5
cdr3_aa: CSAGRDLDEQYF
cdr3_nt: TGCAGCGCCGGGCGCGACCTTGATGAGCAGTACTTC

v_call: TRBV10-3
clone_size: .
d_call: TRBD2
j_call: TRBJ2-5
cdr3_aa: CAISGLAGGPEDQETQYF
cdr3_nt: TGTGCCATCAGTGGTCTAGCGGGGGGCCCTGAGGATCAAGAGACCCAGTACTTC

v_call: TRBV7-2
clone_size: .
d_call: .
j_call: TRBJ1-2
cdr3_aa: CASSSTGSRGFYGYTF
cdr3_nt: TGTGCCAGCAGCTCGACGGGATCCCGGGGGTTCTATGGCTACACCTTC

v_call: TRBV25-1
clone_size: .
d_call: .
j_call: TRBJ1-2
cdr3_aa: CASSDPGLGGYTF
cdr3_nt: TGTGCCAGCAGTGATCCTGGATTGGGCGGCTACACCTTC

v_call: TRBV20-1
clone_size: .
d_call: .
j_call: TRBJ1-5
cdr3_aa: CSASGGQTPYSNQPQHF
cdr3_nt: TGCAGTGCTAGCGGGGGTCAGACCCCTTATAGCAATCAGCCCCAGCATTTT

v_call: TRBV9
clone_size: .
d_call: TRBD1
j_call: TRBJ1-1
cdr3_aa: CASSVEGQGNGNTEAFF
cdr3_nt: TGTGCCAGCAGCGTGGAAGGACAGGGAAATGGGAACACTGAAGCTTTCTTT

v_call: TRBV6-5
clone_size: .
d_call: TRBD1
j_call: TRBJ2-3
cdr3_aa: CASSGQGLTDTQYF
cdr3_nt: TGTGCCAGTTCGGGACAGGGCCTCACAGATACGCAGTATTTT

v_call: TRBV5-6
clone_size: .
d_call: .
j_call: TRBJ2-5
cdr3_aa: CASSFQGSGETQYF
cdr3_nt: TGTGCCAGCAGCTTTCAGGGATCTGGCGAGACCCAGTACTTC

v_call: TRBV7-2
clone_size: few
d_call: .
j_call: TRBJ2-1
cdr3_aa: CASSLELEREQFF
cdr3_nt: TGTGCCAGCAGCTTAGAATTGGAAAGAGAGCAGTTCTTC

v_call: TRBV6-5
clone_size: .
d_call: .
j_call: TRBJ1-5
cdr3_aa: CASSQNTGPTNQPQHF
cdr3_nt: TGTGCCAGCAGCCAAAATACAGGACCGACTAATCAGCCCCAGCATTTT

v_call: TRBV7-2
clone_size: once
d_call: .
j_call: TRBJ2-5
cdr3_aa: CASSLLWDSQGTQYF
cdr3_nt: TGTGCCAGCAGCTTGCTGTGGGACTCACAAGGGACCCAGTACTTC

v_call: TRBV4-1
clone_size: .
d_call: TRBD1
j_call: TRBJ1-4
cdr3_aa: CASRRGQGGEKLFF
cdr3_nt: TGCGCCAGCCGGAGGGGACAGGGGGGTGAAAAACTGTTTTTT

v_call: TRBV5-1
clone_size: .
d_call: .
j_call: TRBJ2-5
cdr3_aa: CASSLVGGADVYEQCF
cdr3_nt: TGCGCCAGCAGCTTGGTTGGGGGGGCCGATGTGTACGAGCAGTGCTTC

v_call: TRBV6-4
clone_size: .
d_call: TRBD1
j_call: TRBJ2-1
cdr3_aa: CASSDSAGGWTVGYNEQFF
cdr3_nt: TGTGCCAGCAGTGACTCGGCAGGGGGCTGGACGGTAGGCTACAATGAGCAGTTCTTC

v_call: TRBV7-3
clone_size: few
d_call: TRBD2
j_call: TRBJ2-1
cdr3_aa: CASSLTRREEQFF
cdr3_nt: TGTGCCAGCAGCTTAACTCGGCGGGAGGAGCAGTTCTTC

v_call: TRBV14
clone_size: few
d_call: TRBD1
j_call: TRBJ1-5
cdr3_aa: CASSQDDPGQGVYQPQHF
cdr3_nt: TGTGCCAGCAGCCAAGATGATCCAGGACAGGGCGTCTATCAGCCCCAGCATTTT

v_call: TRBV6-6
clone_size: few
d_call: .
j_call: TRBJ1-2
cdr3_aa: CASSYETRYGYTF
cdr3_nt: TGTGCCAGCAGTTACGAGACCCGTTATGGCTACACCTTC

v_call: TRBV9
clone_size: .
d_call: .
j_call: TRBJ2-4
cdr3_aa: CASSVESATGNIQYF
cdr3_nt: TGTGCCAGCAGCGTAGAGTCTGCCACTGGGAACATTCAGTACTTC

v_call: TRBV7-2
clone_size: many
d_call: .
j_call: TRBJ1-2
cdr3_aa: CASTVGGGQDYGYTF
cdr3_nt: TGTGCCAGCACCGTAGGGGGGGGGCAGGATTATGGCTACACCTTC

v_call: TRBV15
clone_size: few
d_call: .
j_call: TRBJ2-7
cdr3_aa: CATSRGQGSREQYF
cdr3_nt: TGTGCCACCAGCAGAGGACAAGGTTCTCGGGAGCAGTACTTC

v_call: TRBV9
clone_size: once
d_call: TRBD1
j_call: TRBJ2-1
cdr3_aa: CASSVTGAGSYNEQFF
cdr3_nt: TGTGCCAGCAGCGTCACAGGGGCCGGCTCCTACAATGAGCAGTTCTTC

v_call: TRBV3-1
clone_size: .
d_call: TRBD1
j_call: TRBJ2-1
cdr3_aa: CASSLRDRFYNEQFF
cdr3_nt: TGTGCCAGCAGCCTCCGGGACAGGTTCTACAATGAGCAGTTCTTC

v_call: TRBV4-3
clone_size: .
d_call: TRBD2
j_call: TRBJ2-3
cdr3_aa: CASSQDGWTSGGDTQYF
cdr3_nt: TGCGCCAGCAGCCAAGATGGGTGGACTAGCGGGGGAGATACGCAGTATTTT

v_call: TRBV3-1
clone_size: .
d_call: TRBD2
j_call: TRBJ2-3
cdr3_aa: CASSQVRGDTSTDTQYF
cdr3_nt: TGTGCCAGCAGCCAAGTGCGGGGGGATACCAGCACAGATACGCAGTATTTT

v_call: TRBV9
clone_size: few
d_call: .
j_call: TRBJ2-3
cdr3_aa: CASSVGTKGGDTQYF
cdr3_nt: TGTGCCAGCAGCGTAGGGACGAAAGGGGGAGATACGCAGTATTTT

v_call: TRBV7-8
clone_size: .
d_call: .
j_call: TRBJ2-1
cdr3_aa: CASSLMAGWGNEQFF
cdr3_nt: TGTGCCAGCAGCTTAATGGCCGGCTGGGGCAATGAGCAGTTCTTC

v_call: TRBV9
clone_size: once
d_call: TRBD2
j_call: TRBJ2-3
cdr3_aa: CASSRTSGGASASTDTQYF
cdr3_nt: TGTGCCAGCAGTAGGACTAGCGGGGGGGCCAGTGCTAGCACGGATACGCAGTATTTT

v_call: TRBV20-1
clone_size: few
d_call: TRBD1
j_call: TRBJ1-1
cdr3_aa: CSARSTGGAEYTEAFF
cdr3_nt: TGCAGTGCTAGGTCGACAGGGGGCGCGGAATACACTGAAGCTTTCTTT

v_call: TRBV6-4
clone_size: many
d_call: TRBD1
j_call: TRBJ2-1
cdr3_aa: CASSGDSSYNEQFF
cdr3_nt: TGTGCCAGCAGTGGGGACAGCTCCTACAATGAGCAGTTCTTC

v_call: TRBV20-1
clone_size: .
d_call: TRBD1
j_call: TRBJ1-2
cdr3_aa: CSAVDRGNYGYTF
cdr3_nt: TGCAGTGCTGTGGACAGGGGCAACTATGGCTACACCTTC